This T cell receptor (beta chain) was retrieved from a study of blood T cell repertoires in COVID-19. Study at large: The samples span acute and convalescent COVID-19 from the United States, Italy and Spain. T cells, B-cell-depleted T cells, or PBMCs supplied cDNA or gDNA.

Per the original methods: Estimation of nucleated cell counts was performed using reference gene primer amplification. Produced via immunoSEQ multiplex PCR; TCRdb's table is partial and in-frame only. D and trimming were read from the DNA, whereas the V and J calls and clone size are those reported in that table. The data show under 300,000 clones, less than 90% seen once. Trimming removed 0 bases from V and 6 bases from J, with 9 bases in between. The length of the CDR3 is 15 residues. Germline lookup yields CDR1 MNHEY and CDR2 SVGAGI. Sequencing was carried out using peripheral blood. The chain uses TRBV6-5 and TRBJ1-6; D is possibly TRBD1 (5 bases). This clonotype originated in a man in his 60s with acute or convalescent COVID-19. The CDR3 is CASSYSGGGNSPLHF. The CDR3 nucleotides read TGTGCCAGCAGTTACTCCGGGGGGGGTAATTCACCCCTCCACTTT.